This T cell receptor beta chain was observed in a study of tumor-infiltrating lymphocytes in primary liver carcinoma. General study results and limits: Reduced overlap was seen in tumor-adjacent and tumor-blood pairs versus tumor region pairs.

Germline lookup yields CDR1 SGHAT and CDR2 FQNNGV. The CDR3 sequence is 14 residues long. The source of the blood RNA was unsorted whole blood, and germline DNA was extracted as well. In the case of this clonotype: The target antigen is unknown. An end of the junction does not agree with germline; a read error may underlie this.

Priming with a constant-region primer yielded TCR beta cDNA from about 480 ng total RNA. Construction of TCR beta libraries relied on three successive nested multiplex PCR rounds employing slightly modified ARM-PCR. TRBV1-TRBV30 forward primers and a C-beta reverse primer were used in the first two PCR rounds, which each ran for about 11 cycles. TCRdb recomputed calls from the multiplex PCR reads with MiXCR, one row per CDR3 protein. This sample has approximately 320,000 distinct CDR3 sequences, with around three fifths found just once. Specimen: peripheral blood. This chain uses TRBV11-2 with TRBJ2-7; D uncertain. This clonotype was obtained from a woman in her twenties or thirties with primary liver carcinoma and hepatitis B virus infection. DNA for the CDR3: TGTGCTAGCACCTCATATTCAAGGCTCTACGAGCAGTACTTC. This gives the protein CASTSYSRLYEQYF.